This TCR beta chain comes out of a study of T-cell memory formation after mild COVID-19. Across the study: Largely donor-specific TCR clusters were found. General study results and limits: Contracting CD4+ clones were located mainly in CM and EM, and CD8+ clones in EMRA. There was no confirmation that second-wave clones peaking on day 37 were SARS-CoV-2 specific.

Trimming pared 0 bases from V and 6 bases from J, leaving 12 bases between. CDR3 size: 15 residues. Per the germline V gene, CDR1 is LGHDT and CDR2 is YNNKEL (reference sequence). A 5'RACE reaction primed in the constant segment made cDNA libraries of TCR alpha and TCR beta, and these carried sample barcodes and UMIs. MiXCR was run by TCRdb on the 5' RACE reads, yielding one entry per CDR3 protein. Found here are over 250,000 distinct CDR3 sequences, roughly 15% of them singletons; the top ten hold approximately 23%. This clonotype was detected only a few times. Antigen specificity is unknown. The material sequenced was PBMCs or a T cell subset sorted from them (not recorded which). The receptor was isolated from a man between 18 and 29 years old who had mild COVID-19 (a few samples of this study predate the infection). Cell type and time point are not known. The rearrangement joins TRBV3-1 to TRBJ2-1; D remains unclear. DNA for the CDR3: TGTGCCAGCAGCCAAGATCTCGGACGGTCCAATGAGCAGTTCTTC. It specifies CASSQDLGRSNEQFF.